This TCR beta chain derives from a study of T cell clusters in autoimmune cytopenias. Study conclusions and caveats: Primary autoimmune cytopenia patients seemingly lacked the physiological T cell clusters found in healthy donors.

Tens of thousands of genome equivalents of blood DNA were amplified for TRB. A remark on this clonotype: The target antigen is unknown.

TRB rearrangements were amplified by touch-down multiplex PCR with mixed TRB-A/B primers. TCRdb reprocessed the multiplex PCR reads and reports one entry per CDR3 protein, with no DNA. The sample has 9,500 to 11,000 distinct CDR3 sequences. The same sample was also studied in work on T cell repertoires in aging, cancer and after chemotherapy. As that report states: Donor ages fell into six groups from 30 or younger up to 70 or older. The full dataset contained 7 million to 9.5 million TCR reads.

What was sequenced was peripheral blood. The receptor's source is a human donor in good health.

The CDR3: CASSLGNANEKLFF. V gene TRBV12-3 or TRBV12-4 combines with J gene TRBJ1-4. The CDR3 runs 14 residues.